The TCR beta chain described here comes from a study of blood T cell repertoires in COVID-19. Original data processing: From reference gene primer amplification, estimates of nucleated cell counts were derived. TCRdb keeps only in-frame clones here, not all; method: immunoSEQ multiplex PCR. V and J calls and clone size are those listed in that table; D and trimming were worked out from the DNA. The table lists about 130,000 clones, 70% to 75% of them singletons. Germline trimming cut 0 bases from V and 1 base from J; bases unmatched to any gene: 3. CDR1 is MNHEY, CDR2 SMNVEV, per germline (reference sequence). This CDR3 spans 15 amino acids.

The source material was peripheral blood. The genes are TRBV27 and TRBJ2-7; 7 bases match TRBD1. This sequence originates from a man older than 75 with COVID-19, enrolled during active disease. The CDR3 sequence is CASSLSTGKSYEQYF. CDR3 nucleotides: TGTGCCAGCAGTTTATCGACAGGGAAGTCCTACGAGCAGTACTTC.